This T cell receptor (beta chain) stems from a study of CD4 T cells in relation to SARS-CoV-2 and coronaviruses. Clones were sequenced by immunoSEQ multiplex PCR, and TCRdb holds only the in-frame ones, with some missing. The sample carries some 22,000 clones, less than 75% recorded once. The V gene's germline CDR1 is MDHEN and CDR2 SYDVKM. This CDR3 comprises 16 residues. V lost 4 bases, J lost 0 bases, and 15 bases lay in between. Unexposed donor CD4+ T cells date from about 2011-2018, before the COVID-19 pandemic. Isolation of CD4+ T cells took place after less than twelve days in culture. Points on this clone: The antigen remains undetermined.

The sequence derives from a human donor in good health. V is TRBV28 and J is TRBJ1-1; a weak D match, TRBD1 (6 bases). The specimen sequenced was CD4+ T cells from PBMCs, cultured in vitro. The CDR3 nucleotides are TGTGCCAGCAGTTCCCAGGGTCAGGGGATGAACACTGAAGCTTTCTTT. This encodes CASSSQGQGMNTEAFF.